This TCR beta chain was captured in a study of blood T cell repertoires in COVID-19. Original processing notes: Amplification with reference gene primers provided the estimates of nucleated cell counts. Only in-frame clones appear in the TCRdb table, and some are missing; sequencing was by immunoSEQ multiplex PCR. That table is the source of V, J and clone size, and D and trimming were worked out from the DNA. The data contain hundreds of thousands of clones, about 83% of them seen just once; the ten biggest clones take up 2% to 3%. V was pared by 1 base and J by 7 bases, with 7 bases of the junction left unmatched. The CDR3 is 17 amino acids. The germline V gene has CDR1 LGHNA and CDR2 YSLEER. This clone was recorded once.

The chain recombines TRBV4-3 with TRBJ1-6; 10 nucleotides align to TRBD1. Sample: peripheral blood. The origin of this receptor is a woman in her thirties or forties with active or convalescent COVID-19. The CDR3 DNA sequence: TGCGCCAGCAGCCAAGCCCTTTGGACAGGGGGAAATTCACCCCTCCACTTT. Translated: CASSQALWTGGNSPLHF.